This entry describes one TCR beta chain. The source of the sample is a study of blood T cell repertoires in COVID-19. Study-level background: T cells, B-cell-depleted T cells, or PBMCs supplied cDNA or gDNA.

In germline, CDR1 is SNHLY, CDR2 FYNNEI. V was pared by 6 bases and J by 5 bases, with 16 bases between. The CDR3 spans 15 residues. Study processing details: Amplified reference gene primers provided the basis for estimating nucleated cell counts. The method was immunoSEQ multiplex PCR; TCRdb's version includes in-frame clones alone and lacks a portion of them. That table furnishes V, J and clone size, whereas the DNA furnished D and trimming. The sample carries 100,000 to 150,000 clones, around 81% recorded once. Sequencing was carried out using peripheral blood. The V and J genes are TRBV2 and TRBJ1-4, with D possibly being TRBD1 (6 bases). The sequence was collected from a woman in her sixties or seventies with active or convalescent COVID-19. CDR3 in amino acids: CASRATGTQNEKLFF. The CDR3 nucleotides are TGTGCCAGCAGGGCCACCGGGACACAGAATGAAAAACTGTTTTTT.